Below, one TCR beta chain is given with its context. Its antigen is not known. 60 Vbeta and 13 Jbeta primers were used in PCR. Data came from immunoSEQ multiplex PCR; TCRdb stores just in-frame clones and leaves some out. The repertoire holds about 140,000 clones, with almost 85% as singletons. This sample was taken from a study of cytomegalovirus exposure and HLA in healthy donors. Findings and limits, study-wide: Later analysis suggested links between common viral pathogens and several top significant clusters.

The germline V gene encodes CDR1 SGHNT and CDR2 YENEEA. This CDR3 is 11 amino acids long. Trimming left V 5 bases short and J 11 bases short, with 10 bases between. This rearrangement joins TRBV11-3 to TRBJ2-1; the D is unclear. Sequencing was performed on PBMCs. The TCR sequence derives from a man aged 18 to 29 in good health and CMV-seropositive. The CDR3 loop reads CASSHANKQFF. CDR3 in DNA: TGTGCCAGCAGCCATGCTAATAAGCAGTTCTTC. Complete variable domain (other parts from reference TRBV11-3 and TRBJ2-1): EAGVVQSPRYKIIEKKQPVAFWCNPISGHNTLYWYLQNLGQGPELLIRYENEEAVDDSQLPKDRFSAERLKGVDSTLKIQPAELGDSAVYLCASSHANKQFFGPGTRLTVL.